This is a list of T cell receptor beta chains from one sample in a study of T cell responses to AZD1222 COVID-19 vaccine. Sequenced by immunoSEQ multiplex PCR; TCRdb stores in-frame clones only, minus some. The table includes fewer than 90,000 clones, about nine tenths detected once. The input for sequencing was peripheral blood, taken 28 days after the second AZD1222 dose. These receptors were collected from an adult who received the AZD1222 COVID-19 vaccine. Each CDR3 is given without its conserved first and last residue. The D gene is left open where the match is weak.

>TRBD1|TRBJ1-1|TRBV11-2
ASSFLGQMNTEAF
>NA|TRBJ2-1|TRBV24-1
ATSVHRDRNEQF
>TRBD2|TRBJ2-3|TRBV28
ASSSPFGLASTDTQY
>NA|TRBJ1-2|TRBV3-1/TRBV3-2
ASSQVNGGYT
>NA|TRBJ1-6|TRBV5-1
ASSLAGPSFSPLH
>TRBD1|TRBJ1-1|TRBV3-1/TRBV3-2
ASSPTGGRGDAF
>NA|TRBJ2-5|TRBV15
ATSRDIHETQY
>TRBD1|TRBJ1-1|TRBV4-1
ASSQGQGLDRGSGF
>NA|TRBJ2-1|TRBV9
ASSPIISYNEQF
>NA|TRBJ1-3|TRBV9
ASSSWDSGNTIY
>TRBD1|TRBJ1-2|TRBV3-1/TRBV3-2
ASSQVSTGDGYT
>NA|TRBJ2-4|TRBV25-1
ASSEQGVENIQY
>NA|TRBJ1-1|TRBV19
ASQQRNTEAF
>NA|TRBJ1-1|TRBV28
ASSSFPQGQAF
>NA|TRBJ1-2|TRBV30
AWSDPPRGRGYGYT
>NA|TRBJ1-5|TRBV19
ASSIFQSAPQPQH
>TRBD1|TRBJ1-4|TRBV7-2
ASSRDSGKLF
>NA|TRBJ2-7|TRBV11-2
ASSHDLLRPAGYEQY
>NA|TRBJ2-1|TRBV9
ASSGGEHRVRNEQF
>NA|TRBJ2-5|TRBV7-9
ASSLVGASETQY
>TRBD1|TRBJ1-2|TRBV30
AWSGQGGRDGYT
>TRBD1|TRBJ1-1|TRBV18
ASSPRAGGPTTEAF